One and the same sample provided the 8 T cell receptor beta chains below, sequenced in a study of read filtering for tumor transcriptome and immune sequencing. This library used roughly 400 ng RNA and molecular barcoded adaptors spanning alpha/delta and beta/gamma chains. One entry per CDR3 protein, called by TCRdb with MiXCR from the reads. The sample has around 40,000 distinct CDR3 sequences; approximately 13% are singletons. The sample comprised a population of CD138-negative cells sorted from bone marrow. The receptors derive from a donor at least 40 years old with multiple myeloma.

This clonotype is medium-sized. The V call is TRBV25-1, the J call TRBJ2-3; 7 positions agree with TRBD2. The CDR3 has 15 amino acids. V dropped 2 bases and J dropped 0; count of bases not matched to a gene: 2. Germline CDR1 reads MGHDK; CDR2 reads SYGVNS. The CDR3 nucleotides read TGTGCCAGCAGTGAAGCGGGAGAAAGCACAGATACGCAGTATTTT. Protein: CASSEAGESTDTQYF.

There are many counts of this clonotype. The gene calls are TRBV30 and TRBJ1-4; D may be TRBD1 (5 bases). The CDR3 loop spans 14 amino acids. The ends were cut back, 0 bases at V and 10 bases at J, with 15 bases in the middle. CDR1 is GTSNPN, CDR2 SVGIG, per germline (reference sequence). The chain's CDR3 is CAWSVGRASGKLFF. In nucleotides, the CDR3 is TGTGCCTGGAGTGTCGGCAGGGCCTCGGGAAAACTGTTTTTT. Filled out from reference TRBV30 and TRBJ1-4, the complete variable domain reads SQTIHQWPATLVQPVGSPLSLECTVEGTSNPNLYWYRQAAGRGLQLLFYSVGIGQISSEVPQNLSASRPQDRQFILSSKKLLLSDSGFYLCAWSVGRASGKLFFGSGTQLSVL.

The genes are TRBV5-1 and TRBJ2-1; 13 nucleotides agree with TRBD2. Germline V gives CDR1 SGHRS, CDR2 YFSETQ. The CDR3 covers 17 residues. With 4 bases clipped from V and 5 bases from J, the junction kept 9 bases outside the gene matches. Written as DNA, the CDR3 is TGCGCCAGCAGCGTAGGACTAGCGGGAGCGATCGACAATGAGCAGTTCTTC. It translates to CASSVGLAGAIDNEQFF.

Ten or more counts support this clonotype. J is TRBJ2-1 and V is TRBV6-5; TRBD2 matches 10 bases. In germline, CDR1 is MNHEY, CDR2 SVGAGI. The CDR3 contains 16 residues. V dropped 5 bases and J dropped 4; count of bases not matched to a gene: 8. DNA of the CDR3: TGTGCCAGCAGTCCAAGGACTAGCGGAGCTTACAATGAGCAGTTCTTC. Its protein product is CASSPRTSGAYNEQFF.

This clonotype was detected many times. The chain combines TRBV20-1 with TRBJ2-2, with no clear D. Germline loops: CDR1 DFQATT, CDR2 SNEGSKA (reference sequence). This CDR3 has 11 amino acids. The V and J ends lost 0 bases and 6 bases respectively, with 2 bases between them. The CDR3 nucleotides read TGCAGTGCTAGAGAAGCCGGGGAGCTGTTTTTT. Translating gives CSAREAGELFF.

As concerns this clonotype: Mismatch with germline at one junction end may stem from a read error. The chain joins TRBV29-1 to TRBJ2-5; 9 positions match TRBD2. CDR3 size: 13 residues. Germline CDR1 SQVTM, CDR2 ANQGSEA. CDR3 sequence: CSAGWTSAETLYF. The CDR3 nucleotides read TGCAGCGCTGGGTGGACTAGCGCGGAGACCCTGTACTTC. Together with reference TRBV29-1 and TRBJ2-5, the CDR3 gives the full variable domain: SAVISQKPSRDICQRGTSLTIQCQVDSQVTMMFWYRQQPGQSLTLIATANQGSEATYESGFVIDKFPISRPNLTFSTLTVSNMSPEDSSIYLCSAGWTSAETLYFGPGTRLLVL.

There are many counts of this clonotype. Here the CDR3 reads CAWSRLRDEQYF. CDR3 bases: TGTGCCTGGAGTAGGTTGCGGGACGAGCAGTACTTC. The V call is TRBV30, the J call TRBJ2-7, with a tentative D call TRBD2 (5 bases). Germline CDR1 GTSNPN, CDR2 SVGIG (reference sequence). The CDR3 totals 12 residues. The V end was cut by 2 bases, the J end by 5 bases, with 10 bases between. Combining the CDR3 with reference TRBV30 and TRBJ2-7 gives the whole variable domain SQTIHQWPATLVQPVGSPLSLECTVEGTSNPNLYWYRQAAGRGLQLLFYSVGIGQISSEVPQNLSASRPQDRQFILSSKKLLLSDSGFYLCAWSRLRDEQYFGPGTRLTVT.

This clonotype was seen repeatedly, ten times or more. A junction boundary mismatches the germline segment, possibly from a read error. The chain joins TRBV29-1 to TRBJ2-3; 10 nucleotides match TRBD2. The CDR3 loop spans 14 amino acids. Germline assignment: CDR1 SQVTM and CDR2 ANQGSEA. The DNA for the CDR3 is TGCAGCGCTGAACCTAGCGGGAGACCAGATACGCAGTATTTT. This translates into CSAEPSGRPDTQYF.